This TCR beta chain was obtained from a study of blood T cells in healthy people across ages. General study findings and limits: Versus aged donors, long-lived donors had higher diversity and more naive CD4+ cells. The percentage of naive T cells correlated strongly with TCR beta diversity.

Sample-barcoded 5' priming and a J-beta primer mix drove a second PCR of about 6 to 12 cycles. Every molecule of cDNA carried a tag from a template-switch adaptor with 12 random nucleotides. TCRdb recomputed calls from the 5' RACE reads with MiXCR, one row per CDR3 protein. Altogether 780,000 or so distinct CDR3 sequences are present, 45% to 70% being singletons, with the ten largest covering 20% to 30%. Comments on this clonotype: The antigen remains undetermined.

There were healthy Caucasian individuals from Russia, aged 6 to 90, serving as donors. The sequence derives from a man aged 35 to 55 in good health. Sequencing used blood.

The CDR3 protein is CASSLLAGAQDTQYF. CDR3 in DNA: TGTGCCAGCAGTTTGCTAGCGGGAGCCCAAGATACGCAGTATTTT. The rearrangement joins TRBV27 to TRBJ2-3; 10 bases map to TRBD2. Germline trimming cut 3 bases from V and 5 bases from J; bases unmatched to any gene: 5. The CDR3 has 15 amino acids. Germline-derived CDR1 and CDR2 are MNHEY and SMNVEV (reference sequence).